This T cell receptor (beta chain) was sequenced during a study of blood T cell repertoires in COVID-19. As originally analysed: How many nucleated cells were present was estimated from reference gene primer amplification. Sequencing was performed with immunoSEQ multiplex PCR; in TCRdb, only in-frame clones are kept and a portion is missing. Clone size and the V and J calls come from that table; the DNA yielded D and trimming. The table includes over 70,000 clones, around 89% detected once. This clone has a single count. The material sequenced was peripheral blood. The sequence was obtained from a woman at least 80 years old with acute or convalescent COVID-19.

The CDR3 spells CASSTHVYMNTEAFF. The CDR3 nucleotides are TGCGCCAGCTCAACCCACGTTTACATGAACACTGAAGCTTTCTTT. The rearrangement uses TRBV5-1 and TRBJ1-1; D remains unclear. The length of the CDR3 is 15 residues. V gave up 7 bases and J gave up 0 bases, with 16 bases separating them. Germline V CDR1 and CDR2: SGHRS, YFSETQ.